The 24 T cell receptor beta chains presented below share a single source sample, sequenced in a study of blood T cell repertoires in COVID-19. Measured with immunoSEQ multiplex PCR; TCRdb has only the in-frame clones, and not every one. The top ten hold over 4% of the sample, which has about 78,000 clones, around nine tenths seen once. The material sequenced was peripheral blood. All receptors derive from a woman at least 80 years old with active or convalescent COVID-19.

This chain uses TRBV7-2 with TRBJ2-3; no reliable D call. Germline-derived CDR1 and CDR2 are SGHTA and FQGNSA. Trimming removed 2 bases from V and 2 bases from J, with 14 bases in between. CDR3 length equals 16 residues. The DNA of the CDR3 is TGTGCCAGCAGCTTAAGTTGGGCCGGAACCACAGATACGCAGTATTTT. It is translated as CASSLSWAGTTDTQYF.

This clone appeared a single time. The CDR3 DNA sequence: TGTGCCATCAGTGAGACAGGGGGCTTTGGGAATACGCAGTATTTT. Amino acids: CAISETGGFGNTQYF. The V gene is TRBV10-3, the J gene TRBJ2-3; 9 bases agree with TRBD1. Germline CDR1 and CDR2: ENHRY and SYGVKD. This CDR3 is built from 15 residues. The V and J ends lost 2 bases and 7 bases, in that order; junction bases with no gene match: 7.

This clone was detected a few times. This sequence joins TRBV2 and TRBJ1-5, with a weak D call TRBD1 (6 bases). Germline V gives CDR1 SNHLY, CDR2 FYNNEI. V lost 2 bases and J lost 1, with 21 bases in between. The CDR3 consists of 19 residues. The CDR3 DNA reads as TGTGCCAGCAGTGAACTTGGGACAACGAATCTTGAGAGCAATCAGCCCCAGCATTTT. As protein: CASSELGTTNLESNQPQHF.

A remark on this clone: Other DNA sequences in this specimen translate into the identical CDR3. The chain links TRBV18 to TRBJ2-7; 10 bases are a match to TRBD1. J gave up 2 bases and V 3 bases, and 1 base lay outside the gene matches. Germline V gives CDR1 KGHSH, CDR2 LQKENI. This CDR3 contains 14 residues. This CDR3 is CASSPGTGAYEQYF. The CDR3 DNA follows: TGTGCCAGCTCACCCGGGACAGGGGCCTACGAGCAGTACTTC.

The count of this clone is one. The chain has TRBV3-1 (or the pseudogene TRBV3-2) and TRBJ1-4, with D possibly being TRBD1 (5 bases). Trimming took 9 bases from V and 4 from J, leaving 24 bases between them. From germline, CDR1 is LGHDT and CDR2 YNNKEL (reference sequence). The CDR3 extends over 17 amino acids. The CDR3, as DNA: TGTGCCAGAGCAACAACAACCTTAGACAGCTTTAATGAAAAACTGTTTTTT. It translates to CARATTTLDSFNEKLFF.

The chain links TRBV19 to TRBJ2-2, with 10 bases identical to TRBD2. CDR3 size: 17 residues. V was clipped by 3 bases and J by 6 bases; unmatched bases: 10. The germline V gene has CDR1 LNHDA and CDR2 SQIVND (reference sequence). In DNA, the CDR3 is TGTGCCAGTAGTATTAGGGCTAGCGGGAGATTCTCCGGGGAGCTGTTTTTT. It encodes CASSIRASGRFSGELFF.

The V and J genes are TRBV5-6 and TRBJ1-5; D uncertain. Between the trimmed V and J ends, which lost 0 bases and 6 bases, there was a span of 7 bases. CDR3 length equals 13 residues. CDR1 is SGHDT, CDR2 YYEEEE, per germline. The CDR3 region is CASSLAGFQPQHF. The CDR3 coding sequence is TGTGCCAGCAGCTTGGCCGGGTTTCAGCCCCAGCATTTT. Variable domain in full (rest from reference TRBV5-6 and TRBJ1-5): DAGVTQSPTHLIKTRGQQVTLRCSPKSGHDTVSWYQQALGQGPQFIFQYYEEEERQRGNFPDRFSGHQFPNYSSELNVNALLLGDSALYLCASSLAGFQPQHFGDGTRLSIL.

J is TRBJ2-5 and V is TRBV9; TRBD1 is a possible D gene (5 bases). Germline assignment: CDR1 SGDLS and CDR2 YYNGEE. V lost 4 bases and J lost 4, with 11 bases in between. The CDR3 spans 13 residues. The CDR3, as DNA: TGTGCCAGCAGCCTCGAAACAGGAGAGACCCAGTACTTC. This sequence encodes CASSLETGETQYF.

In this sample, this clone turned up once. This chain joins TRBV6-2 or TRBV6-3 and TRBJ1-2; D not certain. The CDR3 spans 15 residues. CDR1 is MNHEY, CDR2 SVGEGT, per germline. Trimming removed 5 bases from V and 4 bases from J, with 17 bases in between. For the CDR3, the DNA is TGTGCCAGCAGTCCCCTGACGAACCGGGGCTATGGCTACACCTTC. Translated: CASSPLTNRGYGYTF.

The chain uses TRBV29-1 and TRBJ1-4; tentatively, D is TRBD1 (6 bases). V lost 0 bases to trimming and J lost 6 bases, with 11 bases between them. This CDR3 contains 14 residues. Per the germline V gene, CDR1 is SQVTM and CDR2 is ANQGSEA. The CDR3: CSVEDRGGHEKLFF. The CDR3 DNA reads as TGCAGCGTTGAAGATCGGGGGGGGCATGAAAAACTGTTTTTT.

The chain employs TRBV28 and TRBJ2-7; TRBD2 might be the D (6 bases). CDR3 length equals 14 residues. Trimming took 4 bases from V and 5 from J, leaving 15 bases between them. Germline CDR1 and CDR2: MDHEN and SYDVKM. CDR3 protein: CASSSWRAYDEQYF. CDR3 coding DNA: TGTGCCAGCAGTTCCTGGAGGGCCTACGACGAGCAGTACTTC.

This rearrangement joins TRBV7-2 to TRBJ1-3, with a tentative D call TRBD1 (5 bases). CDR1 and CDR2 from the germline V gene are SGHTA and FQGNSA. Deletions cut 1 base from V and 7 bases from J, with 14 bases between. The CDR3 runs 15 residues. For the CDR3, the DNA is TGTGCCAGCAGCTTAGAGGCAGGGATGAGTAACACCATATATTTT. This encodes CASSLEAGMSNTIYF. The full variable domain, its missing parts supplied by reference TRBV7-2 and TRBJ1-3, is GAGVSQSPSNKVTEKGKDVELRCDPISGHTALYWYRQSLGQGLEFLIYFQGNSAPDKSGLPSDRFSAERTGGSVSTLTIQRTQQEDSAVYLCASSLEAGMSNTIYFGEGSWLTVV.

In this sample, this clone turned up a few times. The V and J genes are TRBV7-8 and TRBJ1-4; weak D call: TRBD1 (6 bases). CDR3 size: 15 residues. Deletions cut 5 bases from V and 4 bases from J, with 14 bases between. The germline CDR1 and CDR2 sequences are SGHVS and FQNEAQ. The CDR3 here is CASSATTGRNEKLFF. As DNA, the CDR3 is TGTGCCAGCAGCGCAACGACAGGCCGTAATGAAAAACTGTTTTTT.

V gene TRBV6-2 or TRBV6-3 combines with J gene TRBJ2-3; 9 nucleotides line up with TRBD2. V gave up 6 bases and J gave up 2 bases; unmatched junction bases: 12. The germline V gene has CDR1 MNHEY and CDR2 SVGEGT. The length of the CDR3 is 17 residues. The CDR3 sequence is CASSHNPLAGFTDTQYF. The CDR3 nucleotides read TGTGCCAGCAGCCACAATCCGCTAGCGGGATTCACAGATACGCAGTATTTT.

The chain joins TRBV10-3 to TRBJ2-3, with TRBD2 matching 8 bases. Germline CDR1 ENHRY, CDR2 SYGVKD. The CDR3 is made up of 15 amino acids. The V segment lost 5 bases and the J segment 2 bases; nucleotides outside the gene matches: 6. The CDR3 DNA reads as TGTGCCATCAGTCTCACTAGCGGCGACACAGATACGCAGTATTTT. This sequence encodes CAISLTSGDTDTQYF.

This chain links TRBV6-5 with TRBJ2-7, with no clear D. The CDR3 consists of 13 residues. Germline assignment: CDR1 MNHEY and CDR2 SVGAGI. V shed 7 bases and J shed 4 bases, with 14 bases lying between them. CDR3 bases: TGTGCCAGCATACGTGGCGGTGAATACGAGCAGTACTTC. It codes for CASIRGGEYEQYF.

This clone was recorded only once. At one of its ends the junction is not consistent with the germline gene, which may arise from a read error. This chain joins TRBV4-3 and TRBJ1-5; D is uncertain. CDR3 size: 17 residues. Germline values: CDR1 LGHNA, CDR2 YSLEER. The CDR3 region is CASSQDPQAGSNQPQHF. The CDR3 DNA is TGCGCCAGCAGTCAAGATCCACAAGCCGGGAGCAATCAGCCCCAGCATTTT.

The V call is TRBV19, the J call TRBJ1-1, with 7 bases lining up with TRBD1. The germline V gene has CDR1 LNHDA and CDR2 SQIVND (reference sequence). The trim removed 6 bases at V and 6 bases at J, leaving 13 bases unmatched. This CDR3 comprises 15 residues. In DNA form, the CDR3 reads TGTGCCAGTAGCTACCCGGGACAGATGAAGGCTGAAGCTTTCTTT. Protein product: CASSYPGQMKAEAFF.

The chain carries TRBV5-1 and TRBJ1-1, with D tentatively TRBD1 (6 bases). The CDR3 totals 15 residues. V shed 2 bases and J shed 0 bases, with 11 bases lying between them. CDR1 and CDR2 (germline): SGHRS, YFSETQ. CDR3 sequence reads: CASSLQGVMNTEAFF. In DNA, the CDR3 is TGCGCCAGCAGCTTACAGGGTGTCATGAACACTGAAGCTTTCTTT. Complete variable domain (other parts from reference TRBV5-1 and TRBJ1-1): KAGVTQTPRYLIKTRGQQVTLSCSPISGHRSVSWYQQTPGQGLQFLFEYFSETQRNKGNFPGRFSGRQFSNSRSEMNVSTLELGDSALYLCASSLQGVMNTEAFFGQGTRLTVV.

The table lists this clone with a count of one. The chain employs TRBV6-5 and TRBJ2-1; D might be TRBD1 (7 bases). V dropped 6 bases and J dropped 2 bases, with 14 bases sitting between them. The germline gives CDR1 MNHEY, CDR2 SVGAGI. This CDR3 contains 15 residues. CDR3 region: CASRGGGGAYNEQFF. Here the CDR3 DNA reads TGTGCCAGCAGAGGTGGAGGGGGCGCCTACAATGAGCAGTTCTTC.

CDR3: CASSIVRGRSTGELFF. The CDR3 nucleotides read TGTGCCAGTAGTATAGTGAGGGGGCGCAGCACCGGGGAGCTGTTTTTT. The rearrangement uses TRBV19 and TRBJ2-2, with 7 bases that match TRBD1. Trimming cost V 1 base and J 4 bases; bases outside gene matches: 6. The length of the CDR3 is 16 residues. The V gene's germline CDR1 is LNHDA and CDR2 SQIVND (reference sequence).

V usage is TRBV9 and J usage is TRBJ2-5, with 7 positions matching TRBD2. The germline CDR1 and CDR2 sequences are SGDLS and YYNGEE. The CDR3 covers 14 residues. Trimming took 0 bases from V and 4 from J; bases not matched to a gene: 3. The CDR3 DNA is TGTGCCAGCAGCGTAGGCGGGGGACTAGAGACCCAGTACTTC. Protein: CASSVGGGLETQYF.

The rearrangement joins TRBV28 to TRBJ1-3; 8 nucleotides line up with TRBD1. CDR1 is MDHEN and CDR2 is SYDVKM in the germline V gene. The junction had 6 bases not matched to a gene; V was cut back by 6 bases and J by 8 bases. This CDR3 is 13 amino acids long. In DNA, the CDR3 is TGTGCCAGCAGGCGACAGGGGCCGTACACCATATATTTT. Amino acid sequence: CASRRQGPYTIYF.

This clone was observed once. The rearrangement joins TRBV6-4 to TRBJ1-1; 7 bases are a match to TRBD1. The CDR3 sequence is 14 residues long. The trim removed 3 bases at V and 5 bases at J, leaving 6 bases unmatched. The germline CDR1 and CDR2 sequences are MRHNA and SNTAGT. The CDR3 protein is CASSEQGSGTEAFF. In DNA, the CDR3 is TGTGCCAGCAGTGAACAGGGGTCGGGAACTGAAGCTTTCTTT.